The clone carrying this T cell receptor beta chain was seen just once. Germline CDR1 is MNHEY and CDR2 is SVGAGI. The CDR3 consists of 13 residues. V dropped 2 bases and J dropped 7 bases, with 11 bases sitting between them. This sample is part of a study of blood T cell repertoires in COVID-19. Only in-frame clones appear in the TCRdb table, and some are missing; sequencing was by immunoSEQ multiplex PCR. The sample gives about 120,000 clones, approximately 91% of which show up once; about 1.2% is in the top ten. This TCR was recovered from a woman older than 75 with acute or convalescent COVID-19. Sequenced material: peripheral blood. The chain employs TRBV6-5 and TRBJ1-2; D gene ambiguous. CDR3 in DNA: TGTGCCAGCAGTTACAGCGGGGATATTGGCTACACCTTC. It codes for CASSYSGDIGYTF.